This T cell receptor beta chain comes out of a study of cytomegalovirus exposure and HLA in healthy donors. The wider study: There were 100 million to 130 million unique TCR beta sequences, drawn from approximately 180 million T cells, in an earlier analysis.

Regarding the study as a whole: Per a prior analysis, the majority of TCR beta V segments were productive roughly 90% or roughly 30% of the time.

In the PCR, 60 Vbeta and 13 Jbeta primers were used. Sequenced by immunoSEQ multiplex PCR; TCRdb stores in-frame clones only, minus some. The sample gives about 98,000 clones, less than 85% of which show up once; about 1.8% is in the top ten. Note on this clone: Its antigen remains unidentified.

This CDR3 region has 11 residues. CDR1 MNHEY and CDR2 SVGAGI come from the germline V gene. V gave up 7 bases and J gave up 4 bases; unmatched junction bases: 1. This clonotype originated in a male donor in good health and CMV-seronegative. The sample consisted of PBMCs. The rearrangement joins TRBV6-5 to TRBJ2-7; 7 bases line up with TRBD1. CDR3 nucleotides: TGTGCCAGCAACAGGGGTTACGAGCAGTACTTC. Protein sequence: CASNRGYEQYF.